This T cell receptor (beta chain) was captured in a study of cytomegalovirus exposure and HLA in healthy donors. Points from the study as a whole: Most TCR sequences showed up rarely, but some public TCRs showed up in many donors.

Clones were sequenced by immunoSEQ multiplex PCR, and TCRdb holds only the in-frame ones, with some missing. Of about 160,000 clones in the sample, around 96% were seen once. Comment on this clone: What it recognizes is unknown.

Separate from the 666-subject first cohort, the approximately 130-subject validation cohort was the one that the donors belonged to. The TCR comes from a woman younger than 30 in good health and CMV-seronegative. The sample comprised PBMCs.

CDR3 in amino acids: CATSRLDRDQPQHF. The CDR3 DNA reads TGTGCCACCAGCAGACTTGACAGAGATCAGCCCCAGCATTTT. V gene TRBV15 combines with J gene TRBJ1-5; weak D call: TRBD1 (5 bases). The CDR3 totals 14 residues. Looked up from germline, CDR1 is LNHNV and CDR2 is YYDKDF (reference sequence). Trimming took off 2 bases at V and 5 bases at J, with 10 bases between the two ends.